This passage covers 8 T cell receptor beta chains from one sample sequenced in a study of cytomegalovirus exposure and HLA in healthy donors. Here immunoSEQ multiplex PCR was the method, and the copy in TCRdb shows in-frame clones only, minus some. This table holds 100,000 to 120,000 clones, approximately 89% found once. Sequenced material: PBMCs. Receptor source: a woman aged 18 to 35 in good health and CMV-seronegative.

The DNA for the CDR3 is TGTGCCAGCTCGTCGGGACAGGGGGACGCTAATGAAAAACTGTTTTTT. As protein: CASSSGQGDANEKLFF. The chain joins TRBV18 to TRBJ1-4; 11 nucleotides align to TRBD1. CDR1 KGHSH and CDR2 LQKENI come from the germline V gene. V dropped 6 bases and J dropped 3; count of bases not matched to a gene: 6. The CDR3 length is 16 residues.

The chain is built from TRBV7-2 and TRBJ2-5; TRBD2 matches 11 bases. Germline V gene data show CDR1 as SGHTA and CDR2 as FQGNSA. The V gene end was trimmed by 1 base and the J gene end by 2 bases; junction bases not matched to a gene: 3. The CDR3 is made up of 16 amino acids. CDR3 in DNA: TGTGCCAGCAGCTTAGGGGGACTAGCGGCACAAGAGACCCAGTACTTC. Translated: CASSLGGLAAQETQYF.

The chain is built from TRBV7-2 and TRBJ2-5; the match to TRBD2 covers 14 bases. CDR3 size: 16 residues. CDR1 is SGHTA and CDR2 is FQGNSA in the germline V gene. Trimming cost V 1 base and J 6 bases; bases outside gene matches: 4. The CDR3 DNA reads TGTGCCAGCAGCTTAGAAGGACTAGCGGGGGGTCAGACCCAGTACTTC. The encoded protein is CASSLEGLAGGQTQYF.

The chain is built from TRBV5-1 and TRBJ1-1; no reliable D call. The CDR3 has 14 residues. Trimming shortened V by 0 bases and J by 6 bases, and 12 bases separated the two germline ends. The germline gives CDR1 SGHRS, CDR2 YFSETQ. Written as DNA, the CDR3 is TGCGCCAGCAGCTTGGAACAGCAAAGACCTGAAGCTTTCTTT. As protein: CASSLEQQRPEAFF.

The rearrangement links TRBV27 to TRBJ1-2, with D possibly matching TRBD1 (5 bases). Germline CDR1 reads MNHEY; CDR2 reads SMNVEV (reference sequence). The V gene lost 1 base and the J gene lost 5 bases, with 8 bases spanning the gap. This CDR3 is 13 amino acids long. CDR3 amino acids: CASSLLAGYGYTF. The CDR3 DNA follows: TGTGCCAGCAGTTTATTGGCAGGGTATGGCTACACCTTC.

The CDR3 loop reads CASSTTTGGQVNEQFF. The CDR3 DNA follows: TGTGCCAGCAGTACAACTACGGGGGGGCAAGTGAATGAGCAGTTCTTC. V and J are TRBV28 and TRBJ2-1; 8 nucleotides agree with TRBD2. CDR3 length: 16 amino acids. Germline loops: CDR1 MDHEN, CDR2 SYDVKM. V trimming: 5 bases; J trimming: 7 bases; junction bases outside the gene matches: 13.

This clone was recorded only once. V and J are TRBV29-1 and TRBJ1-3; a weak D match, TRBD1 (5 bases). This CDR3 comprises 13 residues. Trimming shortened V by 3 bases and J by 4 bases, and 10 bases separated the two germline ends. Per the germline V gene, CDR1 is SQVTM and CDR2 is ANQGSEA. The CDR3 bases are TGCAGCGTTGATAAGGGGTTAGGAAACACCATATATTTT. Protein product: CSVDKGLGNTIYF.

V and J are TRBV5-1 and TRBJ2-3; TRBD2 aligns across 11 bases. CDR1 and CDR2 (germline): SGHRS, YFSETQ. V shed 4 bases, J shed 5 bases, and the junction held 15 bases outside the gene matches. The CDR3 is 18 residues long. The CDR3 protein is CASSENPGLAARGDTQYF. In DNA, the CDR3 is TGCGCCAGCAGCGAGAACCCGGGACTAGCGGCGCGCGGAGATACGCAGTATTTT.